The sample holds a few counts of the clone carrying this T cell receptor beta chain. No antigen is known for it. The CDR3 length is 15 residues. In germline, CDR1 is DFQATT, CDR2 SNEGSKA (reference sequence). Trimming took off 0 bases at V and 5 bases at J, with 16 bases between the two ends. Unique molecular identifiers featured in how the TCRbeta library was prepared. TCRdb re-derived calls from the PCR reads in MiXCR, one entry per CDR3 protein. The table includes 550,000 to 800,000 distinct CDR3 sequences, less than 15% detected once. The data originate from a study of T-cell reconstitution after alpha-beta-depleted transplantation in children. Study findings and constraints: Once a year had passed after transplant, T-cell counts and diversity came mostly from newly produced T cells. Reportedly, alpha-beta T cells present about two months post-transplant originated from several hundred expanded clones of graft origin.

The sequence was obtained from a girl aged 2 to 10 with congenital amegakaryocytic thrombocytopenia, due to receive a stem cell transplant. Sequencing used PBMCs, obtained before TCRalphabeta/CD19-depleted stem cell transplant. V usage is TRBV20-1 and J usage is TRBJ1-1; D might be TRBD1 (5 bases). The CDR3 nucleotides are TGCAGTGCTAGAGAAAAAGCCAGGGTGTTAACTGAAGCTTTCTTT. Its translation: CSAREKARVLTEAFF.